This TCR beta chain was retrieved from a study of beta chain features in type 1 diabetes (dated 2018 in TCRdb). Looking at the study overall: Mean age, gender distribution, total cell number and subset yield did not differ between patients and healthy donors. Regulatory and stem cell-like memory subsets were obtained from only 8 patients and about 8 healthy donors, while naive and central memory subsets were obtained from all 30 or so donors. The study compared TCRB repertoires of sorted circulating CD4+ T cell subsets between recently diagnosed type 1 diabetes patients and matched healthy donors. Across all samples, around 100 million sorted cells were examined, and cell number per subset correlated strongly with RNA yield.

For this clone: Its specific antigen is unknown. Per-nucleotide qualities are absent, and no much larger clonotype sits a single base away.

General study outcomes and caveats: Naive, central memory and regulatory TCRB repertoires appeared to be more alike among patients than among healthy donors. Because cDNA was sequenced instead of genomic DNA, activated cells with high expression could be over-represented, although the groups did not differ in activation or CD3 levels. HLA sub-analyses involved small numbers of individuals, so any influence of HLA type on TCRB rearrangement remained unresolved. Shorter templates might have been favored by PCR, but patient and control samples were amplified and corrected together, so both groups would have been affected equally by any skew. Fewer insertions and more nucleotide deletions at VDJ recombination sites were observed in patients with type 1 diabetes, implying thymic rearrangement abnormalities. In all four CD4+ subsets, TCRB CDR3 length was moderately but significantly shorter in type 1 diabetes patients.

The germline V gene (reference sequence) provides CDR1 MNHNY and CDR2 SVGAGI. Counted from cysteine to phenylalanine, this CDR3 has 14 amino acids. Just the 42-base CDR3 DNA is kept, in frame starting at base 1. The High Capacity cDNA Reverse Transcription Kit was used to reverse transcribe all of the isolated RNA, meaning that expressed TCRB transcripts were what got sequenced. Deep immunoSEQ sequencing was performed on naive, central memory and regulatory T cell samples, with an average of roughly 3.5 million total reads per sample. Sorted cells were lysed in RLT buffer, and RNA was extracted using DNase-treated RNeasy Micro or Mini kits according to cell number. Each cell subset was processed on its own to prevent cross-contamination, while patient and healthy donor samples were processed together. The immunoSEQ multiplex PCR was used to amplify TCRB sequences from cDNA, yielding 87-bp fragments that span the CDR3 region. Sequencing of the amplicons was done on the Illumina HiSeq platform. Per the original workflow: PCR bias was corrected computationally using synthetic template baselines, and reads within Hamming distance 2 were collapsed, with unmergeable singletons discarded. Reads were aligned against IMGT to assign V, D and J genes, CDR3 length and insertions or deletions at six rearrangement sites. Within each subset, clonotype counts were normalized to sorted cell number, after which true diversity and Gini coefficients were computed with the tcR R package. The overlap coefficient, calculated on TCRB nucleotide sequences, was used to quantify repertoire sharing. Out-of-frame TCRB sequences from naive cells were analyzed to stand in for the pre-selection repertoire. The table comes from immuneACCESS by way of TCRdb, which keeps in-frame sequences with V and J called. Part of the clones is missing from these tables; in studies checked, under half for an unresolved V gene and the rest for unknown reasons. That table supplies the V and J calls and clone size; D and trimming were determined from the DNA. A total of 860,000 or so clones appear in this sample, under 20% of them only once. Clones ranked in the top ten supply 0.023% of the sample.

A single peripheral blood draw of about 116 mL on average was collected from each donor into heparinised tubes. A BD FACSAria II was used to sort naive, central memory, regulatory and stem cell-like memory CD4+ T cells with a panel that included CD45RO, CCR7, CD25, CD127, CD95 and CD27. All sorted populations exceeded 95% purity. PBMCs were isolated right away by Lymphoprep density gradient centrifugation and were stained directly, without culture. So that batch effects would be minimized, each experiment stained and sorted samples in pairs, pairing one healthy donor with one patient. Sequencing was performed on naive CD4+ T cells from blood. The sample's cell subset or site label, in plain terms: true naive CD4+ T cells. The sequence joins TRBV6-6 to TRBJ2-5, with no confidently assigned D gene. The DNA end is more similar to TRBJ2-7, so the J call may be wrong. The source of this sequence is a woman between 18 and 30 years old in good health. The nucleotide sequence is TGTGCCAGCAGTTCGCAAGGCGGCTCCTACGAGCAGTACTTC. This codes for CASSSQGGSYEQYF.